This T cell receptor beta chain was recovered during a study of a mutant IDH1 vaccine in newly diagnosed glioma. About the study: Patients were started on vaccination 4-6 weeks after radiotherapy alone, or with temozolomide cycles.

TCRdb's copy holds only in-frame clones and misses some; the assay was immunoSEQ multiplex PCR. The sample yields some 36,000 clones, approximately 80% seen once. The time point is: week 5, during vaccination. The vaccine gave 300 ug of a 20-mer mutant IDH1 peptide subcutaneously per dose. The CDR3 loop spans 12 amino acids. The ends were cut back, 7 bases at V and 6 bases at J, with 16 bases in the middle. In germline, CDR1 is SQVTM, CDR2 ANQGSEA. A single count supports this clone. Antigen unknown. J is TRBJ2-7 and V is TRBV29-1; D is unresolved. The sample consisted of PBMCs, taken from a glioma patient whose treatment included an IDH1 peptide vaccine. The TCR was taken from a middle-aged man with glioma. CDR3 sequence (DNA): TGCAGCGGACAACTTGGTCTGGGCGAGCAGTACTTC. This sequence encodes CSGQLGLGEQYF.